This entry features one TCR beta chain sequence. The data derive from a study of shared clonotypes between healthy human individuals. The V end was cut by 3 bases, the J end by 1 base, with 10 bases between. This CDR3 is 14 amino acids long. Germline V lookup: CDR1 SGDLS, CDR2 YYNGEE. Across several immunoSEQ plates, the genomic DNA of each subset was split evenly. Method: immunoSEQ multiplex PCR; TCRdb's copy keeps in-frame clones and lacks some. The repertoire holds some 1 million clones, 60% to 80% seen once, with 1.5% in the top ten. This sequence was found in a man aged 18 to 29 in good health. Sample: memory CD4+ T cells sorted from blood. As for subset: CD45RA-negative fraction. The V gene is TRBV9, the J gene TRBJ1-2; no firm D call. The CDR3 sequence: CASSGHGINYGYTF. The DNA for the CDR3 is TGTGCCAGCAGCGGGCACGGGATTAACTATGGCTACACCTTC.